This TCR beta chain comes out of a study of CD8 T cells in Susac syndrome. J lost 7 bases, V lost 3 bases, and 10 bases had no gene match. The CDR3 contains 15 residues. Germline-derived CDR1 and CDR2 are DFQATT and SNEGSKA (reference sequence). Random hexamers served to reverse transcribe about 0.5 to 1 ug RNA. Amplification of TCR beta CDR3 across 54 Vbeta and 13 Jbeta was performed with immunoSEQ multiplex PCR. TCRdb itself ran the immunoSEQ multiplex PCR reads through MiXCR, one entry per CDR3 protein. This table has over 100,000 distinct CDR3 sequences, roughly 90% appearing once. Sequencing of TCR beta was undertaken in CD8+ and CD4+ T cells derived from blood.

This chain uses TRBV20-1 with TRBJ2-1; 9 positions match TRBD2. Sequenced: CD8+ T cells from PBMCs. The receptor's source is a human donor in good health. The CDR3 DNA sequence: TGCAGTGCTAGTCGGCCAGCGGGAGGTTCAAATGAGCAGTTCTTC. Protein product: CSASRPAGGSNEQFF.